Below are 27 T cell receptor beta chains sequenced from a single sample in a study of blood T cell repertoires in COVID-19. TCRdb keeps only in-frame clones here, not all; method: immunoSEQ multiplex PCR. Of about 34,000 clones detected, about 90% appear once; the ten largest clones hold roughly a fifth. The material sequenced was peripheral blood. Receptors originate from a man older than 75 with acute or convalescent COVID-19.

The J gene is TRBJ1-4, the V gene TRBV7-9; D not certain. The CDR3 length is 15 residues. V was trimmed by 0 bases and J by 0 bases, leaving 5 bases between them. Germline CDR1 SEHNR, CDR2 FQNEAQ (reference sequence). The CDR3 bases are TGTGCCAGCAGCTTAGCCGGGACAACTAATGAAAAACTGTTTTTT. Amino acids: CASSLAGTTNEKLFF.

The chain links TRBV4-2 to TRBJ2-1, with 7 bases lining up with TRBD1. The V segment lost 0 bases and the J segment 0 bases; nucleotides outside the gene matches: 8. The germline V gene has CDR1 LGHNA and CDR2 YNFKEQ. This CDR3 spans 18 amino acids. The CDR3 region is CASSQDLPGDSSYNEQFF. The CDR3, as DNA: TGTGCCAGCAGCCAAGATCTCCCAGGGGACAGCTCCTACAATGAGCAGTTCTTC.

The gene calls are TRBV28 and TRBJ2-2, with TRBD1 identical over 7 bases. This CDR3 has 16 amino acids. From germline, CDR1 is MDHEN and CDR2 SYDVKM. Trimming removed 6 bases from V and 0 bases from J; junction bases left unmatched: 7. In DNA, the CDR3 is TGTGCCAGCAGGTCCCTACAGGGGTCGAACACCGGGGAGCTGTTTTTT. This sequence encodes CASRSLQGSNTGELFF.

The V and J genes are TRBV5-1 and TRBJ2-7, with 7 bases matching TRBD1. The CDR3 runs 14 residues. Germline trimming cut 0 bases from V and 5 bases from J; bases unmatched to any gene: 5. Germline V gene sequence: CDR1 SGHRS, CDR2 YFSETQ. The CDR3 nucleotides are TGCGCCAGCAGCTTGGCAGGACAGGTTCACGAGCAGTACTTC. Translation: CASSLAGQVHEQYF.

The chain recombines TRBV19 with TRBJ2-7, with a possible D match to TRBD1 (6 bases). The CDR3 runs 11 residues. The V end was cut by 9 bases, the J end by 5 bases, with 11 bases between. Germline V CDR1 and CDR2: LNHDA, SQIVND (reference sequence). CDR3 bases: TGTGCCAGCAGTCAGGGGAACGAGCAGTACTTC. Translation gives CASSQGNEQYF.

DNA for the CDR3: TGTGCCAGCAGTGAACGGGCAGGGGGGAATTACAATGAGCAGTTCTTC. This sequence encodes CASSERAGGNYNEQFF. This chain uses TRBV6-1 with TRBJ2-1; possible D gene TRBD1, 7 bases. V lost 2 bases to trimming and J lost 4 bases, with 15 bases between them. Looked up from germline, CDR1 is MNHNS and CDR2 is SASEGT. This CDR3 is 16 amino acids long.

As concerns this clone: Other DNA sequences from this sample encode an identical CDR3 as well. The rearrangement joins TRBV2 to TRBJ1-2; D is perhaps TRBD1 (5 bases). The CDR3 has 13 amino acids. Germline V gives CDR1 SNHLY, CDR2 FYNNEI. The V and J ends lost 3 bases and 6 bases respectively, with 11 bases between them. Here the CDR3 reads CASSDGRVDGYTF. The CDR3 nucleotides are TGTGCCAGCAGTGACGGCAGGGTAGATGGCTACACCTTC. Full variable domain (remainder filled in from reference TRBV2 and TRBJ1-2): EPEVTQTPSHQVTQMGQEVILRCVPISNHLYFYWYRQILGQKVEFLVSFYNNEISEKSEIFDDQFSVERPDGSNFTLKIRSTKLEDSAMYFCASSDGRVDGYTFGSGTRLTVV.

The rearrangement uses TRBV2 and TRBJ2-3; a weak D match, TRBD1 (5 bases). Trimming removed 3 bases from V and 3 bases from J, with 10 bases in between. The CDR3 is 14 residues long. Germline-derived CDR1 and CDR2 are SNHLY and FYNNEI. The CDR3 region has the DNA TGTGCCAGCAGTGACAGGGTCACAACAGATACGCAGTATTTT. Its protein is CASSDRVTTDTQYF.

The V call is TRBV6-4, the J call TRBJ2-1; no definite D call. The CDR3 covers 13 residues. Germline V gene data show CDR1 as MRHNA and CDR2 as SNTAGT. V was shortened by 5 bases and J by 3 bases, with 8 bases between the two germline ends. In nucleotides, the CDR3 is TGTGCCAGCAGTTCCGGGTACTACAATGAGCAGTTCTTC. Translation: CASSSGYYNEQFF.

The DNA of the CDR3 is TGCAGCGTTGACCGGACAGGGACCACTGAAGCTTTCTTT. It is translated as CSVDRTGTTEAFF. The J gene is TRBJ1-1, the V gene TRBV29-1; TRBD1 agrees at 8 bases. The V segment lost 3 bases and the J segment 4 bases; nucleotides outside the gene matches: 4. Germline CDR1 SQVTM, CDR2 ANQGSEA. The CDR3 loop spans 13 amino acids.

The DNA of the CDR3 is TGTGCCAGCAGCCCCCTCGGGGGGGGCCGCGAGCAGTACTTC. Translated, it gives CASSPLGGGREQYF. The chain recombines TRBV3-1 (or the pseudogene TRBV3-2) with TRBJ2-7; 8 nucleotides match TRBD2. J gave up 6 bases and V 4 bases, and 8 bases lay outside the gene matches. Germline CDR1 and CDR2: LGHDT and YNNKEL (reference sequence). This CDR3 region has 14 residues.

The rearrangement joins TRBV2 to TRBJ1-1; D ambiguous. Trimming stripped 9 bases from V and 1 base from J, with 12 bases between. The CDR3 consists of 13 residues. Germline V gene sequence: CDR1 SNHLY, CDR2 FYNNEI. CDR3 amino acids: CARRTARNTEAFF. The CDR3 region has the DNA TGTGCCAGGCGGACTGCAAGGAACACTGAAGCTTTCTTT.

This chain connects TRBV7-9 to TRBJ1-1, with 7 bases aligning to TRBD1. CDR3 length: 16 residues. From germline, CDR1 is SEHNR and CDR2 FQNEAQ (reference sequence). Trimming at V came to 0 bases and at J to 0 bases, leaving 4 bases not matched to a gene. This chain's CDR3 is CASSLATGLMNTEAFF. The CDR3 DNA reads TGTGCCAGCAGCTTAGCGACAGGGTTGATGAACACTGAAGCTTTCTTT.

CDR3 protein: CSVRQGGAEAFF. DNA for the CDR3: TGCAGCGTTCGACAGGGGGGGGCTGAAGCTTTCTTT. The rearrangement joins TRBV29-1 to TRBJ1-1; 9 bases fit TRBD1. Trimming at V came to 5 bases and at J to 6 bases, leaving 4 bases not matched to a gene. CDR1 is SQVTM, CDR2 ANQGSEA, per germline. The CDR3 runs 12 residues.

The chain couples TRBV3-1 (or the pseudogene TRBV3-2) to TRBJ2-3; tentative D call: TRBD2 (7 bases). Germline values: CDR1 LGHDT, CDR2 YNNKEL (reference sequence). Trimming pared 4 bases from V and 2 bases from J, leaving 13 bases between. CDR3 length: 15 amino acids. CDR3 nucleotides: TGTGCCAGCAGCCCTCCGGGGGGCCTCACAGATACGCAGTATTTT. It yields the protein CASSPPGGLTDTQYF.

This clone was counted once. CDR3 sequence: CATSGGYAGNTIYF. DNA for the CDR3: TGTGCCACCAGCGGGGGGTATGCTGGAAACACCATATATTTT. The chain combines TRBV15 with TRBJ1-3, with D perhaps matching TRBD1 (5 bases). CDR3 length: 14 residues. The germline V gene encodes CDR1 LNHNV and CDR2 YYDKDF (reference sequence). V was clipped by 5 bases and J by 2 bases, with 10 bases between them.

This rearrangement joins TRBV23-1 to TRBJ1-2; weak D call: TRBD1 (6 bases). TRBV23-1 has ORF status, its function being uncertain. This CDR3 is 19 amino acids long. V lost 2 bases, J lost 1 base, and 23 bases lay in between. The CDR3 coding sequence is TGCGCCAGCAGTCAACCCGTGGTCCTGAAACTAGGGGGTAACTATGGCTACACCTTC. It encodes CASSQPVVLKLGGNYGYTF.

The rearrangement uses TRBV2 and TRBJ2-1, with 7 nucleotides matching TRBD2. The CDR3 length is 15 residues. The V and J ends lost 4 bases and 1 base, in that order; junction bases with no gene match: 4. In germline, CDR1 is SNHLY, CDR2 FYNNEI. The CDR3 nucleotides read TGTGCCAGCAGTGCACAGCGGGGTTCCTACAATGAGCAGTTCTTC. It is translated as CASSAQRGSYNEQFF.

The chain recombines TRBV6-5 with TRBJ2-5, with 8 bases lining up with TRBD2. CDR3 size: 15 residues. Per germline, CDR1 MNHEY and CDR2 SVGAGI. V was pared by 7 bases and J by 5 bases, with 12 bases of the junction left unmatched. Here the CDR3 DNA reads TGTGCCAGCAAAGTTAGCGGGGTGCCCATTGAGACCCAGTACTTC. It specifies CASKVSGVPIETQYF.

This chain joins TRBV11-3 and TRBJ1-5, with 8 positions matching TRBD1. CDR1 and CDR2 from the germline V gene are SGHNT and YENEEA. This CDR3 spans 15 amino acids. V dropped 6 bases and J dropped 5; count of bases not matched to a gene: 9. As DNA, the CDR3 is TGTGCCAGCAGACGGCAGGGACAGGAAGATCAGCCCCAGCATTTT. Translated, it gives CASRRQGQEDQPQHF.

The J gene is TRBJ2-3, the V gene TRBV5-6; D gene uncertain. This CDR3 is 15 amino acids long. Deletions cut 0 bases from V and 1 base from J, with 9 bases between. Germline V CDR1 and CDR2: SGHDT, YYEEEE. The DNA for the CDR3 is TGTGCCAGCAGCTTGGACCCTAGAGGCACAGATACGCAGTATTTT. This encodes CASSLDPRGTDTQYF.

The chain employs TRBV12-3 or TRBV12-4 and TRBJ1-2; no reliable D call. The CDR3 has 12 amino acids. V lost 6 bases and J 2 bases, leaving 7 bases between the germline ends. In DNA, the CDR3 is TGTGCCAGCAGCCCTTCGAACTATGGCTACACCTTC. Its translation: CASSPSNYGYTF.

The CDR3 is CATGRGSNTGELFF. DNA of the CDR3: TGTGCCACCGGGCGGGGATCGAACACCGGGGAGCTGTTTTTT. This sequence joins TRBV24-1 and TRBJ2-2, with D maybe TRBD2 (6 bases). The length of the CDR3 is 14 residues. The germline V and J ends were trimmed by 9 bases and 0 bases, with 10 bases remaining between them. Germline CDR1 and CDR2: KGHDR and SFDVKD.

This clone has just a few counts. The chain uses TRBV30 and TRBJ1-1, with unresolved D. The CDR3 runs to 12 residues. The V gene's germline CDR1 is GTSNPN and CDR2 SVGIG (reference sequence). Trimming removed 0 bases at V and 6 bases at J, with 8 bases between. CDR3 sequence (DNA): TGTGCCTGGAGTGTAGAGTATGCTGAAGCTTTCTTT. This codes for CAWSVEYAEAFF.

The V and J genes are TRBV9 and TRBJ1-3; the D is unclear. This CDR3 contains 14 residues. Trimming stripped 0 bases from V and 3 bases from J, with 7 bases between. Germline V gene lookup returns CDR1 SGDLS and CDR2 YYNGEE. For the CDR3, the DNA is TGTGCCAGCAGCGTAGATTCGTATGGAAACACCATATATTTT. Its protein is CASSVDSYGNTIYF.

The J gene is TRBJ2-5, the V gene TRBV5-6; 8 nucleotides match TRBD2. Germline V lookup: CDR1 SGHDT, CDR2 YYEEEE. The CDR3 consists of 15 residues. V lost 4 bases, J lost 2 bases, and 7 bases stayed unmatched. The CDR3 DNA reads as TGTGCCAGCAGCCTCCGATCGGGGGGGCAAGAGACCCAGTACTTC. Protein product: CASSLRSGGQETQYF. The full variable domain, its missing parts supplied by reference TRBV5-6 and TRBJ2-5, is DAGVTQSPTHLIKTRGQQVTLRCSPKSGHDTVSWYQQALGQGPQFIFQYYEEEERQRGNFPDRFSGHQFPNYSSELNVNALLLGDSALYLCASSLRSGGQETQYFGPGTRLLVL.

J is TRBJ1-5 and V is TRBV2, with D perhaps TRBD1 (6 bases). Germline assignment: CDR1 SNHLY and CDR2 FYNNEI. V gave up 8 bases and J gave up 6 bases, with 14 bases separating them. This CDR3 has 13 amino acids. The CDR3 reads CASLGGVGQPQHF. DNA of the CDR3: TGTGCCAGCCTAGGGGGAGTGGGTCAGCCCCAGCATTTT.